The rows below give T cell receptor beta chains drawn from one sample of a study of blood T cell repertoires in COVID-19. The method was immunoSEQ multiplex PCR; TCRdb's version includes in-frame clones alone and lacks a portion of them. The sample records approximately 300,000 clones, roughly 86% being singletons. The sample comprised peripheral blood. The receptors originated from a woman aged 50 to 60 with acute or convalescent COVID-19. The CDR3 runs from the conserved cysteine through the conserved F or W. Fields, in order: V gene, D gene, clone size, J gene, CDR3 protein, CDR3 DNA. A D gene is named only where the DNA matches it firmly. Rows may omit the clone size; those that give it use once, few, many or a size class.

V gene: TRBV19; D gene: .; clone size: .; J gene: TRBJ2-5; CDR3 protein: CASSQGQETQYF; CDR3 DNA: TGTGCCAGTAGCCAGGGACAAGAGACCCAGTACTTC
V gene: TRBV10-3; D gene: .; clone size: .; J gene: TRBJ1-1; CDR3 protein: CAISPAQGWDTEAFF; CDR3 DNA: TGTGCCATCAGCCCAGCACAGGGCTGGGACACTGAAGCTTTCTTT
V gene: TRBV6-1; D gene: .; clone size: once; J gene: TRBJ1-2; CDR3 protein: CASSEVGGQGNGYTF; CDR3 DNA: TGTGCCAGCAGTGAGGTGGGGGGGCAGGGCAACGGCTACACCTTC
V gene: TRBV7-2; D gene: TRBD2; clone size: .; J gene: TRBJ2-1; CDR3 protein: CASSLGTSGGSSLWDEQFF; CDR3 DNA: TGTGCCAGCAGCCTCGGGACTAGCGGGGGATCGTCGTTGTGGGATGAGCAGTTCTTC
V gene: TRBV14; D gene: .; clone size: .; J gene: TRBJ2-1; CDR3 protein: CASSQDRGSVYNEQFF; CDR3 DNA: TGTGCCAGCAGCCAAGATCGAGGTAGCGTCTACAATGAGCAGTTCTTC
V gene: TRBV6-2/TRBV6-3; D gene: TRBD1; clone size: .; J gene: TRBJ1-2; CDR3 protein: CASSTRTGNYGYTF; CDR3 DNA: TGTGCCAGCAGTACCCGGACAGGGAACTATGGCTACACCTTC
V gene: TRBV28; D gene: .; clone size: .; J gene: TRBJ1-5; CDR3 protein: CASSLGQGNQPQHF; CDR3 DNA: TGTGCCAGCAGTTTGGGGCAGGGCAATCAGCCCCAGCATTTT
V gene: TRBV7-9; D gene: .; clone size: .; J gene: TRBJ2-1; CDR3 protein: CASSSDETRQFF; CDR3 DNA: TGTGCCAGCAGCTCCGACGAGACTCGTCAGTTCTTC
V gene: TRBV24-1; D gene: TRBD1; clone size: .; J gene: TRBJ2-1; CDR3 protein: CATSDLTGEKDEQFF; CDR3 DNA: TGTGCCACCAGTGATTTAACAGGGGAGAAGGATGAGCAGTTCTTC
V gene: TRBV10-3; D gene: .; clone size: .; J gene: TRBJ1-1; CDR3 protein: CAISEPNLGTEAFF; CDR3 DNA: TGTGCCATCAGTGAGCCGAACCTCGGGACTGAAGCTTTCTTT
V gene: TRBV27; D gene: .; clone size: once; J gene: TRBJ1-1; CDR3 protein: CASRERNTEAFF; CDR3 DNA: TGTGCCAGCAGAGAGAGGAACACTGAAGCTTTCTTT
V gene: TRBV30; D gene: .; clone size: .; J gene: TRBJ1-6; CDR3 protein: CAWSVHNDSPLHF; CDR3 DNA: TGTGCCTGGAGTGTTCACAATGATTCACCCCTCCACTTT
V gene: TRBV2; D gene: .; clone size: few; J gene: TRBJ1-1; CDR3 protein: CASSLDRNTEAFF; CDR3 DNA: TGTGCCAGCAGTTTAGATAGGAACACTGAAGCTTTCTTT
V gene: TRBV11-2; D gene: TRBD1; clone size: .; J gene: TRBJ1-1; CDR3 protein: CASSQRTGGWNTEAFF; CDR3 DNA: TGTGCCAGCAGCCAGCGGACAGGGGGATGGAACACTGAAGCTTTCTTT
V gene: TRBV15; D gene: .; clone size: .; J gene: TRBJ1-5; CDR3 protein: CATSRVYGGRPNNQPQHF; CDR3 DNA: TGTGCCACCAGCAGAGTTTACGGAGGGCGTCCGAACAATCAGCCCCAGCATTTT